This is a list of T cell receptor beta chains from one sample in a study of CXCR3-negative and CXCR3-positive naive CD8 T cells. Each CDR3 protein gets one entry in TCRdb, which reprocessed the 5' RACE reads and gives no DNA. This table lists approximately 3,100 distinct CDR3 sequences. The source material was naive CXCR3+ CD8+ T cells from blood. Source of these receptors: a human donor in good health. Some clones in this sample may be carry-over from other donors' samples. Each CDR3 is given with its conserved first and last residue. The order of the fields is clone size, V gene, J gene, CDR3 protein. Clone size appears in some rows only: once, few, many, or a class for an expanded clone.

>medium-sized|TRBV5-4|TRBJ2-5
CASSWEGREETQYF
>-|TRBV5-4|TRBJ2-2
CASSFPQPNTGELFF
>medium-sized|TRBV7-9|TRBJ2-3
CASSLINEDTQYF
>-|TRBV7-2|TRBJ2-1
CASSILTSSEQFF
>medium-sized|TRBV11-2|TRBJ2-7
CASSSSGSSYEQYF
>medium-sized|TRBV5-1|TRBJ1-1
CASSPGTVNTEAFF
>medium-sized|TRBV15|TRBJ2-7
CATSRDPGGLNEQYF
>-|TRBV12-3/TRBV12-4|TRBJ1-1
CASSKQGSTEAFF
>medium-sized|TRBV19|TRBJ2-7
CASSIGAASSYEQYF
>medium-sized|TRBV18|TRBJ2-7
CASSPATGYEQYF
>medium-sized|TRBV5-1|TRBJ1-2
CASRGADSYGYTF
>medium-sized|TRBV21-1|TRBJ2-3
CASSKEWARGRDTQYF
>-|TRBV6-5|TRBJ2-3
CASSYSSSGLPSTDTQYF
>medium-sized|TRBV28|TRBJ2-1
CASSPLTSGRRNEQFF
>medium-sized|TRBV28|TRBJ2-5
CASSPGGQGQETQYF